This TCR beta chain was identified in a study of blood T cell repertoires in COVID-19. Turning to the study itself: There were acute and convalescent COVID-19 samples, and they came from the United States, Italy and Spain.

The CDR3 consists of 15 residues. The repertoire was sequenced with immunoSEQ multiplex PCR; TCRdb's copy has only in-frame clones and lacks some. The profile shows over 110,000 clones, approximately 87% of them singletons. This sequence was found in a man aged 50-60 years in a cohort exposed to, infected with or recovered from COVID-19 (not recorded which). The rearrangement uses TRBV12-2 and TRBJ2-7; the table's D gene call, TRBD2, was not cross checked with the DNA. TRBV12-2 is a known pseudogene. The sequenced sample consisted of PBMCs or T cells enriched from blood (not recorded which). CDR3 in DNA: TGTGCAAGAGGGACTAGCGGGAGTTTTTACTACGAGCAGTACTTC. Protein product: CARGTSGSFYYEQYF.